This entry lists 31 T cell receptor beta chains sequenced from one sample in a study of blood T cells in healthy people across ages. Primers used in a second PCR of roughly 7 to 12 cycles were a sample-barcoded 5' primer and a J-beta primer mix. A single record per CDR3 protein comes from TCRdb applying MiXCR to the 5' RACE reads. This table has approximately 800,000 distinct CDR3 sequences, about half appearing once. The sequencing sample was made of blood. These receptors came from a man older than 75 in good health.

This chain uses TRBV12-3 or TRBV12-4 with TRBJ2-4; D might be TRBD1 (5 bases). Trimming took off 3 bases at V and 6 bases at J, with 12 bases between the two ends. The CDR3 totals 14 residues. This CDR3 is CASSFWSQGNIQYF. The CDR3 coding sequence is TGTGCCAGCAGTTTCTGGTCCCAGGGAAACATTCAGTACTTC.

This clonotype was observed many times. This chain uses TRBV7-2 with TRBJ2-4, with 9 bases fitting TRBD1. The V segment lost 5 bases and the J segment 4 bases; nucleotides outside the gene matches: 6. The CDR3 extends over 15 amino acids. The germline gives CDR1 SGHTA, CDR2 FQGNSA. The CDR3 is CASSLIQGAKNIQYF. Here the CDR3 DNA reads TGTGCCAGCAGCCTTATACAGGGGGCGAAAAACATTCAGTACTTC.

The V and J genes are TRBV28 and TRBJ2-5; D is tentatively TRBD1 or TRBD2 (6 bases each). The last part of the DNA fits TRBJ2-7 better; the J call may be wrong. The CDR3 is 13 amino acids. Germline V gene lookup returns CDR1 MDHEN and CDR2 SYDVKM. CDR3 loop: CASNRGHNYEQYF. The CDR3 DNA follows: TGTGCCAGCAATCGGGGGCACAACTACGAGCAGTACTTC.

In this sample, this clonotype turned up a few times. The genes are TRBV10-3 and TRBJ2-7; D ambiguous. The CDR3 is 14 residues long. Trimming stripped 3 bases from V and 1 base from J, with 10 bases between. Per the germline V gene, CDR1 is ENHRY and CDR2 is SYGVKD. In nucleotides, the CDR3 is TGTGCCATCAGTGACCAGCGCATATCCTACGAGCAGTACTTC. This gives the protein CAISDQRISYEQYF.

Here the CDR3 reads CASSALGPGRGYGYTF. The CDR3 region has the DNA TGTGCCAGCAGTGCCCTCGGTCCGGGCAGGGGCTATGGCTACACCTTC. The chain recombines TRBV25-1 with TRBJ1-2, with D perhaps TRBD1 (6 bases). The CDR3 covers 16 residues. Per the germline V gene, CDR1 is MGHDK and CDR2 is SYGVNS. V was clipped by 4 bases and J by 4 bases, with 19 bases between them.

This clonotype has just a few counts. The CDR3 here is CASSPDRGGDTQYF. DNA for the CDR3: TGTGCCAGCAGCCCGGACAGGGGAGGAGATACGCAGTATTTT. The V and J genes are TRBV7-6 and TRBJ2-3, with 9 positions matching TRBD1. CDR3 size: 14 residues. V shed 5 bases and J 5 bases; nucleotides not matched to a gene: 5. Per germline, CDR1 SGHVS and CDR2 FNYEAQ.

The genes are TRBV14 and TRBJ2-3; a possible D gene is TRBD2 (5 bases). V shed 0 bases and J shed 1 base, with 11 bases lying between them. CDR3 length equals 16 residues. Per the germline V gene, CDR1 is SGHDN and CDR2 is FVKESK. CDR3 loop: CASSQDSGLRTDTQYF. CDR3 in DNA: TGTGCCAGCAGCCAAGATTCAGGACTGCGCACAGATACGCAGTATTTT.

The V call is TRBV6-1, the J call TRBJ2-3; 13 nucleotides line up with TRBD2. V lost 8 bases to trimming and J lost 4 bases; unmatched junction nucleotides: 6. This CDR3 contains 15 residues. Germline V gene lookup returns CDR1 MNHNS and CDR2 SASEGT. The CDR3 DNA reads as TGTGCCAGCGACCAGACTAGCGGGAGGTCAGATACGCAGTATTTT. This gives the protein CASDQTSGRSDTQYF.

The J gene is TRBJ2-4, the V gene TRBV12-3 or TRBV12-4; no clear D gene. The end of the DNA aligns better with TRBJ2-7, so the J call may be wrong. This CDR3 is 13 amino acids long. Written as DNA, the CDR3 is TGTGCCAGCAGTCTGGCTAGAATAGGCGAGCAGTACTTC. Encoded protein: CASSLARIGEQYF.

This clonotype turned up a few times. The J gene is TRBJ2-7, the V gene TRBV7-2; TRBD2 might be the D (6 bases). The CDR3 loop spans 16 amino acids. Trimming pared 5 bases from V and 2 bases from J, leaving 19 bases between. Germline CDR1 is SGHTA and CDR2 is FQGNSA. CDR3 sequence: CASSQAGTSTTYEQYF. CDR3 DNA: TGTGCCAGCAGCCAAGCGGGTACCTCAACTACCTACGAGCAGTACTTC.

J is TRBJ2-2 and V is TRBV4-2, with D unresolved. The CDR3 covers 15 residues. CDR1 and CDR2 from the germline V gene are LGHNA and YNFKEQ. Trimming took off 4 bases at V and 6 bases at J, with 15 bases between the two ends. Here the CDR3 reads CASSRPTGRSGELFF. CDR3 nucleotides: TGTGCCAGCAGCCGGCCTACCGGGCGGTCCGGGGAGCTGTTTTTT.

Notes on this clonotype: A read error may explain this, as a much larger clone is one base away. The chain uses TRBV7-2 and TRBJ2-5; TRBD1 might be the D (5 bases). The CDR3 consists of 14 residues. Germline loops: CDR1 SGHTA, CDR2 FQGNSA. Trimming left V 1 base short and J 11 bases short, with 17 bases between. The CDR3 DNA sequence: TGTGCCAGCAGCTTAGTAGTTGGGGCTAATGAGCAGTACTTC. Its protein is CASSLVVGANEQYF.

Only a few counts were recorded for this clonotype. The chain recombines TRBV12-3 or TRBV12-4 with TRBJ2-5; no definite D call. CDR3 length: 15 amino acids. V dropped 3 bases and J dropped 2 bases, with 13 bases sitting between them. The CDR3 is CASSFSSPDQETQYF. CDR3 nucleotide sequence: TGTGCCAGCAGTTTTTCAAGTCCCGATCAAGAGACCCAGTACTTC.

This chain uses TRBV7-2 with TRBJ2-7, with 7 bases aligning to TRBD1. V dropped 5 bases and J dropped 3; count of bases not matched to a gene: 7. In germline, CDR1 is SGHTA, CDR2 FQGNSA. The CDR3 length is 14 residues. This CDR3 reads CASSPDRQFYEQYF. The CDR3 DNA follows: TGTGCCAGCAGCCCGGACAGGCAATTCTACGAGCAGTACTTC.

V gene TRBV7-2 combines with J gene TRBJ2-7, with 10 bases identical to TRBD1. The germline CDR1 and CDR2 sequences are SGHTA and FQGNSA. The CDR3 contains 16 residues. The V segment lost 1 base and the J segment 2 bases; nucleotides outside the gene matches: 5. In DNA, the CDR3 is TGTGCCAGCAGCTTAGATGGGGGACAGGGGCCCTACGAGCAGTACTTC. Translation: CASSLDGGQGPYEQYF.

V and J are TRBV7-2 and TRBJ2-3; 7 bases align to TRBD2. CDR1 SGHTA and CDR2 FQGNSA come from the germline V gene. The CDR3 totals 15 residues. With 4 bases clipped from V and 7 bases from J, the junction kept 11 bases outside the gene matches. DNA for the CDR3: TGTGCCAGCAGCTCGAGGTCTAGCGGATCCTATACGCAGTATTTT. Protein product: CASSSRSSGSYTQYF.

For the CDR3, the DNA is TGTGCCAGCAGCCAAGGCCCTCAGGCCGGGGCTTTCTTT. This codes for CASSQGPQAGAFF. The chain combines TRBV14 with TRBJ1-1; D not resolved. Germline values: CDR1 SGHDN, CDR2 FVKESK. V was trimmed by 1 base and J by 11 bases, leaving 14 bases between them. The CDR3 length is 13 residues.

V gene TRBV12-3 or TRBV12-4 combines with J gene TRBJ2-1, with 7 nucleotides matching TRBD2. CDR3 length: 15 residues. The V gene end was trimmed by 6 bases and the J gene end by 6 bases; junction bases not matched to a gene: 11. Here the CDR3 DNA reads TGTGCCAGCAGCCCCCTGAGGGCGGGAGTCAATGAGCAGTTCTTC. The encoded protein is CASSPLRAGVNEQFF.

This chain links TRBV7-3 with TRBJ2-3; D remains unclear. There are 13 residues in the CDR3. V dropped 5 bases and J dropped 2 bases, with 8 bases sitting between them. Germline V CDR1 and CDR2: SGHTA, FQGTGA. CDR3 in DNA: TGTGCCAGCAGCAGCATACCCACAGATACGCAGTATTTT. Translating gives CASSSIPTDTQYF.

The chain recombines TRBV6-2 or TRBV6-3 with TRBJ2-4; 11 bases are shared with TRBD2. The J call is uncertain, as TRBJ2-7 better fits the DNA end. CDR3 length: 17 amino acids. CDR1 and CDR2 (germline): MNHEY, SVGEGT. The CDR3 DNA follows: TGTGCCAGCAGTTACTCGAGGCGACTAGCGGGAACTTACGAGCAGTACTTC. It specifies CASSYSRRLAGTYEQYF.

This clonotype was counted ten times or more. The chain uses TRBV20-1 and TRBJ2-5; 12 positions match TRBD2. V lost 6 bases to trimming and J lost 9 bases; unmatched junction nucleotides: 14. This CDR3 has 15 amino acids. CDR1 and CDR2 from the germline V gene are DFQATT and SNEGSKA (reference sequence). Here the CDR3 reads CSATPGLAGQGAQYF. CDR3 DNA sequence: TGCAGTGCGACTCCGGGACTAGCGGGTCAAGGGGCCCAGTACTTC.

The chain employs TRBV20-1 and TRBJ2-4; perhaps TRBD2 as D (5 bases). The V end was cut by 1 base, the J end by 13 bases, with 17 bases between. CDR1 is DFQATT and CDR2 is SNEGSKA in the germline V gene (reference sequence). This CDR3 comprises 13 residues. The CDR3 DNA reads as TGCAGTGCTAGAGTAGACACCGTTGGGGAGCAGTACTTC. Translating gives CSARVDTVGEQYF.

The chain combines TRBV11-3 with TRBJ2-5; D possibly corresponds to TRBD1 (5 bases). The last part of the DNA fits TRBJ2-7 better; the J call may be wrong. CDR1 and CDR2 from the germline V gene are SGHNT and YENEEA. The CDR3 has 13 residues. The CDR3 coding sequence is TGTGCCAGCAGCTCAGACAGACTCTACGAGCAGTACTTC. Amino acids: CASSSDRLYEQYF.

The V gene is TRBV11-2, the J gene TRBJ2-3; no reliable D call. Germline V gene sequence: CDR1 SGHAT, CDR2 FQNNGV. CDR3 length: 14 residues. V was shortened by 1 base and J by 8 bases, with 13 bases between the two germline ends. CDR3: CASSLGTPLPTQYF. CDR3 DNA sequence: TGTGCCAGCAGCTTAGGTACTCCACTTCCTACGCAGTATTTT.

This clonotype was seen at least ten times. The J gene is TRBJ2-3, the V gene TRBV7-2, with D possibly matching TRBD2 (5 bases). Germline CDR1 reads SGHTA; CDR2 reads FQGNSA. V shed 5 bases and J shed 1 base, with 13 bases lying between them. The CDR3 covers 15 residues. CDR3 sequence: CASSPGNLGTDTQYF. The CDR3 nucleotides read TGTGCCAGCAGCCCCGGGAACTTGGGCACAGATACGCAGTATTTT. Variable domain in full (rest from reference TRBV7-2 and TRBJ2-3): GAGVSQSPSNKVTEKGKDVELRCDPISGHTALYWYRQSLGQGLEFLIYFQGNSAPDKSGLPSDRFSAERTGGSVSTLTIQRTQQEDSAVYLCASSPGNLGTDTQYFGPGTRLTVL.

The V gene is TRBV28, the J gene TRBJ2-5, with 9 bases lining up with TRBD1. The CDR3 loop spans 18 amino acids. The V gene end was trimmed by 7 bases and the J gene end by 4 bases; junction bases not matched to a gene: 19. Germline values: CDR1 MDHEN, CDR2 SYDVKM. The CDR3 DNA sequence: TGTGCCAGCACCACTTTCCCGGGACAGGGTATCGGGGGAGAGACCCAGTACTTC. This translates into CASTTFPGQGIGGETQYF.

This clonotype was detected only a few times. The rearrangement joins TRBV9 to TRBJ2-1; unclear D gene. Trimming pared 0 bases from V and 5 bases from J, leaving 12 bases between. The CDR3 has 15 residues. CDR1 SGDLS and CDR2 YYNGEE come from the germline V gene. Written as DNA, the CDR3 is TGTGCCAGCAGCGTAGTTCCAGAGCTTAACAATGAGCAGTTCTTC. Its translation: CASSVVPELNNEQFF. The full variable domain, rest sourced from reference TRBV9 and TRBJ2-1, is DSGVTQTPKHLITATGQRVTLRCSPRSGDLSVYWYQQSLDQGLQFLIQYYNGEERAKGNILERFSAQQFPDLHSELNLSSLELGDSALYFCASSVVPELNNEQFFGPGTRLTVL.

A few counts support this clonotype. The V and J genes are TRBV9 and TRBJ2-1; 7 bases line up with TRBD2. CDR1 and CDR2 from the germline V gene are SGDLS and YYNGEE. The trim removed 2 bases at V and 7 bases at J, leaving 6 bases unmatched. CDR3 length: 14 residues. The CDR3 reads CASSVLAAGNEQFF. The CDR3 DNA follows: TGTGCCAGCAGCGTTCTAGCGGCCGGGAATGAGCAGTTCTTC.

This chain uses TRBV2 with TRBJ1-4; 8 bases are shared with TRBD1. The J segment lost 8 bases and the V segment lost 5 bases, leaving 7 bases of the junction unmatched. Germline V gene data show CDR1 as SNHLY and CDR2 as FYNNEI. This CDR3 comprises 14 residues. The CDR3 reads CASSWTGRDEKLFF. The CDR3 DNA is TGTGCCAGCAGTTGGACAGGGCGGGACGAAAAACTGTTTTTT.

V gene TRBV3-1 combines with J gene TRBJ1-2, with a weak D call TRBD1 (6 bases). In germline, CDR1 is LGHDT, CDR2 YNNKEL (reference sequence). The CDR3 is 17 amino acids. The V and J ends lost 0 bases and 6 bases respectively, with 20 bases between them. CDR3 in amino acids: CASSQDRVVNRAHGYTF. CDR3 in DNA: TGTGCCAGCAGCCAAGATCGGGTGGTAAACAGGGCCCATGGCTACACCTTC.

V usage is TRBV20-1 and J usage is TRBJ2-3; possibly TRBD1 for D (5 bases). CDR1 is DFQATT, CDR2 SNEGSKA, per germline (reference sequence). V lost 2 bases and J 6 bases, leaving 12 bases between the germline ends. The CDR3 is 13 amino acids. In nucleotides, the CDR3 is TGCAGTGCTAGAAGCAGGGTTGGGGATACGCAGTATTTT. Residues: CSARSRVGDTQYF.